The 30 T cell receptor beta chains given below trace back to one sample, sequenced in a study of breast tumors, draining lymph nodes, adjacent tissues. Samples came from axillary lymph nodes draining the breast cancer. TCRdb processed the multiplex PCR reads anew with MiXCR; each CDR3 protein has one entry. The sample has approximately 230,000 distinct CDR3 sequences, 34% seen once; the top ten hold approximately 3.7%. Sequenced: axillary lymph node tissue. All receptors derive from a female donor with breast cancer. Some clones in this sample may be carry-over from other donors' samples.

CDR3 DNA: TGCGCCAGCAGCCAACTGAGGACTAGCGGGGCAGATACGCAGTATTTT. Amino acid sequence: CASSQLRTSGADTQYF. The V and J genes are TRBV4-1 and TRBJ2-3; TRBD2 aligns across 12 bases. V dropped 2 bases and J dropped 4; count of bases not matched to a gene: 4. The CDR3 consists of 16 residues. The germline V gene encodes CDR1 MGHRA and CDR2 YSYEKL.

The sample holds many counts of this clonotype. V gene TRBV11-2 combines with J gene TRBJ2-5; TRBD1 matches at 10 bases. Unmatched junction bases numbered 7, after V lost 5 bases and J lost 4 bases. Per the germline V gene, CDR1 is SGHAT and CDR2 is FQNNGV. The CDR3 extends over 15 amino acids. For the CDR3, the DNA is TGTGCCAGCAGCCCGGGACAGGGGAAGTTAGAGACCCAGTACTTC. It codes for CASSPGQGKLETQYF.

The table lists this clonotype with a few counts. This sequence joins TRBV7-9 and TRBJ2-4, with D perhaps matching TRBD1 or TRBD2 (5 bases each). Germline values: CDR1 SEHNR, CDR2 FQNEAQ (reference sequence). V lost 5 bases and J 3 bases, leaving 11 bases between the germline ends. The CDR3 contains 14 residues. This CDR3 is CASSIRDHKNIQYF. The CDR3 bases are TGTGCCAGCAGCATCAGGGACCACAAAAACATTCAGTACTTC.

This clonotype was observed at least ten times. This chain connects TRBV5-1 to TRBJ1-4; 9 bases fit TRBD1. CDR1 and CDR2 from the germline V gene are SGHRS and YFSETQ. The CDR3 covers 15 residues. The junction had 8 bases not matched to a gene; V was cut back by 4 bases and J by 7 bases. The CDR3 bases are TGCGCCAGCAGCCAATCCGGACAGGGGAGTGAAAAACTGTTTTTT. Its translation is CASSQSGQGSEKLFF.

This clonotype was detected many times. The rearrangement links TRBV11-3 to TRBJ1-6; perhaps TRBD1 as D (5 bases). This CDR3 region has 14 residues. The V end was cut by 3 bases, the J end by 5 bases, with 8 bases between. The germline gives CDR1 SGHNT, CDR2 YENEEA. CDR3 in amino acids: CASSFNRNNSPLHF. CDR3 nucleotides: TGTGCCAGCAGCTTCAACAGGAATAATTCACCCCTCCACTTT.

The chain combines TRBV5-1 with TRBJ2-1; maybe TRBD1 (5 bases). The CDR3 runs 12 residues. Between the trimmed V and J ends, which lost 1 base and 15 bases, there was a span of 14 bases. Germline CDR1 is SGHRS and CDR2 is YFSETQ. The CDR3 sequence is CASSLLKQGRFF. Written as DNA, the CDR3 is TGCGCCAGCAGCTTGTTAAAGCAGGGCCGGTTCTTC.

The rearrangement links TRBV5-1 to TRBJ2-1; D uncertain. Trimming stripped 3 bases from V and 10 bases from J, with 11 bases between. The CDR3 is 12 residues long. Germline V gives CDR1 SGHRS, CDR2 YFSETQ. DNA for the CDR3: TGCGCCAGCAGCTACGGCGTCCGGGAGCAGTTCTTC. It specifies CASSYGVREQFF.

This chain links TRBV7-2 with TRBJ1-6, with D maybe TRBD1 (6 bases). V was clipped by 6 bases and J by 5 bases, with 17 bases between them. The CDR3 loop spans 16 amino acids. In germline, CDR1 is SGHTA, CDR2 FQGNSA. The CDR3 here is CASRTSGVQNNSPLHF. DNA of the CDR3: TGTGCCAGCAGAACTTCAGGGGTGCAAAATAATTCACCCCTCCACTTT.

CDR3 residues: CASSGTGASNYGYTF. The CDR3 DNA reads as TGTGCCAGTAGTGGGACAGGAGCTAGCAACTATGGCTACACCTTC. This rearrangement joins TRBV19 to TRBJ1-2; 8 nucleotides line up with TRBD1. The germline V gene has CDR1 LNHDA and CDR2 SQIVND (reference sequence). Trimming removed 5 bases from V and 2 bases from J; junction bases left unmatched: 7. This CDR3 is built from 15 residues.

At least ten counts were recorded for this clonotype. The J gene is TRBJ1-4, the V gene TRBV5-1; 8 bases fit TRBD1. CDR3 size: 16 residues. V shed 0 bases and J 2 bases; nucleotides not matched to a gene: 3. Germline CDR1 is SGHRS and CDR2 is YFSETQ. The chain's CDR3 is CASSLGGQGTNEKLFF. As DNA, the CDR3 is TGCGCCAGCAGCTTGGGAGGACAGGGTACTAATGAAAAACTGTTTTTT.

A remark on this clonotype: A much bigger clone sits one base away, suggesting this may be a read error. The chain is built from TRBV6-1 and TRBJ2-5, with D perhaps being TRBD1 or TRBD2 (5 bases each). In germline, CDR1 is MNHNS, CDR2 SASEGT. The CDR3 consists of 14 residues. As DNA, the CDR3 is TGTGCCAGCAGTGCTTCTCGGGCAGTCGGGACCCAGCACTTC. It is translated as CASSASRAVGTQHF.

Worth noting for this clonotype: Given a much more abundant clone one base away, this may be a read error. V is TRBV9 and J is TRBJ1-2; 7 bases are a match to TRBD1. Germline loops: CDR1 SGDLS, CDR2 YYNGEE. The length of the CDR3 is 15 residues. For the CDR3, the DNA is TGTGCCAGCAGCCGGGGACAGACTACTAACTATGGCTCCACCTTC. It codes for CASSRGQTTNYGSTF.

This clonotype was detected ten times or more. V and J are TRBV4-3 and TRBJ2-6; 7 bases are a match to TRBD1. There are 15 residues in the CDR3. Germline V lookup: CDR1 LGHNA, CDR2 YSLEER. V trimming: 2 bases; J trimming: 2 bases; junction bases outside the gene matches: 0. The CDR3 coding sequence is TGCGCCAGCAGCCAAACAGGGGCTGGGGCCAACGTCCTGACTTTC. Amino acids: CASSQTGAGANVLTF.

This clonotype was recorded at least ten times. The genes are TRBV7-2 and TRBJ2-1; 11 bases line up with TRBD2. The V and J ends lost 1 base and 4 bases, in that order; junction bases with no gene match: 3. The CDR3 is made up of 16 amino acids. CDR1 SGHTA and CDR2 FQGNSA come from the germline V gene. CDR3 bases: TGTGCCAGCAGCTTAGAATCTAGCGGGGGGTACAATGAGCAGTTCTTC. It specifies CASSLESSGGYNEQFF. The full variable domain, its missing parts supplied by reference TRBV7-2 and TRBJ2-1, is GAGVSQSPSNKVTEKGKDVELRCDPISGHTALYWYRQSLGQGLEFLIYFQGNSAPDKSGLPSDRFSAERTGGSVSTLTIQRTQQEDSAVYLCASSLESSGGYNEQFFGPGTRLTVL.

This clonotype was detected many times. This chain connects TRBV19 to TRBJ2-5; TRBD1 might be the D (6 bases). Germline V gives CDR1 LNHDA, CDR2 SQIVND (reference sequence). Trimming took off 5 bases at V and 5 bases at J, with 24 bases between the two ends. The CDR3 sequence is 17 residues long. The CDR3 nucleotides are TGTGCCAGTAGTCCCCTTCCGATGACAGGCCGAAAGGAGACCCAGTACTTC. This encodes CASSPLPMTGRKETQYF.

The chain is built from TRBV20-1 and TRBJ2-5; 8 bases are shared with TRBD2. Trimming took 0 bases from V and 4 from J; bases not matched to a gene: 13. Germline V gives CDR1 DFQATT, CDR2 SNEGSKA (reference sequence). This CDR3 contains 17 residues. The CDR3 sequence: CSARDPAPGLGGETQYF. CDR3 nucleotides: TGCAGTGCTAGAGATCCCGCTCCGGGACTAGGGGGAGAGACCCAGTACTTC.

This chain joins TRBV24-1 and TRBJ1-2, with D tentatively TRBD1 (6 bases). Trimming pared 4 bases from V and 12 bases from J, leaving 29 bases between. This CDR3 region has 17 residues. Germline-derived CDR1 and CDR2 are KGHDR and SFDVKD. The chain's CDR3 is CATSESDGTRGVYANTF. The CDR3, as DNA: TGTGCCACCAGTGAAAGTGACGGGACAAGAGGGGTTTATGCTAACACCTTC.

This clonotype was observed a few times. With a much larger clone just one base away, this may be a read error. This chain links TRBV5-4 with TRBJ2-7, with TRBD2 matching over 7 bases. The J segment lost 6 bases and the V segment lost 7 bases, leaving 10 bases of the junction unmatched. This CDR3 spans 13 amino acids. Germline CDR1 reads SGHNT; CDR2 reads YYREEE (reference sequence). Written as DNA, the CDR3 is TGTGCCAGCTCCGGGGGGACGCCCGGCGAGCAGTACTTC. Amino acids: CASSGGTPGEQYF. Full variable domain (outside the CDR3, taken from reference TRBV5-4 and TRBJ2-7): ETGVTQSPTHLIKTRGQQVTLRCSSQSGHNTVSWYQQALGQGPQFIFQYYREEENGRGNFPPRFSGLQFPNYSSELNVNALELDDSALYLCASSGGTPGEQYFGPGTRLTVT.

This sequence joins TRBV7-2 and TRBJ1-6; 7 bases align to TRBD1. J lost 7 bases, V lost 1 base, and 7 bases had no gene match. Germline V gene sequence: CDR1 SGHTA, CDR2 FQGNSA. The CDR3 contains 16 residues. CDR3 protein: CASSLVREGANSPLHF. CDR3 sequence (DNA): TGTGCCAGCAGCTTAGTTCGGGAGGGGGCGAATTCACCCCTCCACTTT.

This clonotype was recorded at least ten times. The genes are TRBV3-1 and TRBJ1-6; 8 nucleotides agree with TRBD1. This CDR3 spans 14 amino acids. Per the germline V gene, CDR1 is LGHDT and CDR2 is YNNKEL (reference sequence). The V gene end was trimmed by 10 bases and the J gene end by 7 bases; junction bases not matched to a gene: 9. The CDR3 reads CATGEDRDNSPLHF. Written as DNA, the CDR3 is TGTGCCACAGGTGAGGACAGGGACAATTCACCCCTCCACTTT.

This clonotype was seen at least ten times. The chain has TRBV5-1 and TRBJ1-2; the D gene is possibly TRBD1 (6 bases). The CDR3 runs 15 residues. V was trimmed by 4 bases and J by 0 bases, leaving 13 bases between them. Germline CDR1 is SGHRS and CDR2 is YFSETQ. Written as DNA, the CDR3 is TGCGCCAGCAGCACCTGGACAGATTCTAACTATGGCTACACCTTC. Amino acids: CASSTWTDSNYGYTF.

J is TRBJ1-1 and V is TRBV9; D not resolved. Germline-derived CDR1 and CDR2 are SGDLS and YYNGEE. Trimming left V 0 bases short and J 4 bases short, with 13 bases between. This CDR3 is 15 amino acids long. DNA for the CDR3: TGTGCCAGCAGCGTAGACGGGGTACTGGGCACTGAAGCTTTCTTT. It specifies CASSVDGVLGTEAFF.

This clonotype was counted many times. This chain joins TRBV6-6 and TRBJ2-7; D is uncertain. The V gene lost 0 bases and the J gene lost 0 bases, with 9 bases spanning the gap. The CDR3 length is 15 residues. Germline loops: CDR1 MNHNY, CDR2 SVGAGI (reference sequence). The CDR3 region is CASSYSLVHSYEQYF. The CDR3 region has the DNA TGTGCCAGCAGTTACTCTTTGGTCCACTCCTACGAGCAGTACTTC.

This clonotype was counted many times. The chain combines TRBV18 with TRBJ1-2; D is perhaps TRBD1 (6 bases). This CDR3 has 13 residues. Trimming removed 8 bases at V and 2 bases at J, with 12 bases between. CDR1 and CDR2 (germline): KGHSH, LQKENI. CDR3: CASSPTGNYGYTF. CDR3 DNA: TGTGCCAGCAGTCCTACAGGGAACTATGGCTACACCTTC.

The V call is TRBV5-6, the J call TRBJ2-4; D gene uncertain. This CDR3 region has 16 residues. V lost 0 bases to trimming and J lost 1 base, with 11 bases between them. Germline V CDR1 and CDR2: SGHDT, YYEEEE. The CDR3 DNA sequence: TGTGCCAGCAGCTTGGCCGCAGCGTTGGCCAAAAACATTCAGTACTTC. The encoded protein is CASSLAAALAKNIQYF.

This clonotype was recorded many times. This chain links TRBV19 with TRBJ1-3, with no clear D. The CDR3 totals 14 residues. Germline CDR1 reads LNHDA; CDR2 reads SQIVND (reference sequence). Trimming left V 6 bases short and J 3 bases short, with 12 bases between. CDR3 sequence reads: CASRGSESGNTIYF. The CDR3 nucleotides read TGTGCCAGTAGGGGTTCAGAAAGTGGAAACACCATATATTTT.

This chain links TRBV9 with TRBJ1-1, with D maybe TRBD1 (6 bases). Germline CDR1 SGDLS, CDR2 YYNGEE. Trimming removed 4 bases at V and 0 bases at J, with 25 bases between. CDR3 length equals 19 residues. DNA of the CDR3: TGTGCCAGCAGCCCTTTAGGGAGGGGGGCGCATCTCATGAACACTGAAGCTTTCTTT. Its protein is CASSPLGRGAHLMNTEAFF.

The rearrangement joins TRBV7-2 to TRBJ1-5, with TRBD1 matching 10 bases. V lost 2 bases and J lost 16; bases outside the gene matches: 14. The CDR3 covers 15 residues. The germline V gene encodes CDR1 SGHTA and CDR2 FQGNSA. The CDR3 DNA is TGTGCCAGCAGCTTAAGTATTGGACAGGGGGGCTCGTTACATTTT. Its protein is CASSLSIGQGGSLHF. Looking up the rest from reference TRBV7-2 and TRBJ1-5 gives the full variable domain: GAGVSQSPSNKVTEKGKDVELRCDPISGHTALYWYRQSLGQGLEFLIYFQGNSAPDKSGLPSDRFSAERTGGSVSTLTIQRTQQEDSAVYLCASSLSIGQGGSLHFGDGTRLSIL.

This clonotype was counted many times. The chain uses TRBV4-1 and TRBJ2-3; 12 bases are a match to TRBD2. This CDR3 is 15 amino acids long. The J segment lost 3 bases and the V segment lost 4 bases, leaving 2 bases of the junction unmatched. Per germline, CDR1 MGHRA and CDR2 YSYEKL. CDR3 region: CASSPTSGRTDTQYF. CDR3 coding DNA: TGCGCCAGCAGCCCGACTAGCGGGAGAACAGATACGCAGTATTTT.

There are many counts of this clonotype. A much bigger clone sits one base away, suggesting this may be a read error. The CDR3 reads CSAREGSGGSNEQFF. DNA for the CDR3: TGCAGTGCTAGAGAGGGGAGCGGGGGGTCCAATGAGCAGTTCTTC. J is TRBJ2-1 and V is TRBV20-1; 9 positions agree with TRBD2. J lost 6 bases, V lost 0 bases, and 6 bases had no gene match. Germline V gene sequence: CDR1 DFQATT, CDR2 SNEGSKA (reference sequence). This CDR3 has 15 residues.